This T cell receptor (beta chain) was sequenced for a study of blood T cell repertoires in COVID-19 (dated by TCRdb to the early 2020s). Some background on the complete study: Samples covering the acute and convalescent phases of COVID-19 were provided by collaborators in the United States, Italy and Spain. The samples were drawn from the first 160 participants of the ongoing ImmuneRACE study and from roughly 1,300 subjects provided by 6 global collaborators. The sample metadata nearly always contained a de-identified subject ID, COVID-19 status, age in years and sex. The material from the prospective study consisted of cDNA or gDNA derived from T cells, B-cell-depleted T cells, or PBMCs. Where available, HLA class I and class II types were obtained from metadata supplied by the sample provider rather than from assay-based typing. Subjects who had been exposed to COVID-19, were actively infected with it, or had recovered from it provided the deeply sampled blood TCRbeta repertoires that made up the dataset. A freely available public database, intended as a resource for researchers studying the immune response to SARS-CoV-2, is where the repertoires were released. The paper as a whole reports these results and caveats: The amount of clinical and demographic metadata varied by source and participant and was provided uncurated.

CDR1 and CDR2, per the germline V gene (reference sequence), are GTSNPN and SVGIG. The V end loses 3 bases and the J end loses 7 bases, and a stretch of 12 bases separates them. The CDR3 sequence holds 12 residues, the cysteine and phenylalanine included. Just CDR3 DNA is preserved here, 36 bases in frame from base 1. The immunoSEQ Assay, a bias-controlled multiplex PCR, was used to amplify TCRbeta CDR3 regions from genomic DNA. The study's processing was this. Nucleated cell counts per sample were estimated from amplification of reference gene primers within the assay. To quantify the absolute abundance of each unique TCRbeta CDR3 rearrangement, sequence reads were collapsed and filtered. Productive Simpson clonality was computed per sample as the square root of Simpson's diversity index over productive rearrangements. TCRdb carries this immuneACCESS record with in-frame sequences only. Its versions omit some clonotypes, under half of them owing to an unresolved V gene in the studies checked, with the rest unexplained. The DNA gave D and trimming, while V, J and clone size come from that table. This sample is represented by over 130,000 clones; 84% of them were singletons. The ten largest account for 8.9% of the sample.

On this clone: Its antigen remains undetermined. No per-base quality is available; no much larger clone lies one base away.

One collaborating source in Seattle enrolled patients during active infection and followed them longitudinally through the course of disease. Collaborating institutions collected whole blood in K2EDTA tubes following their own protocols. For TCRbeta analysis, collaborators shipped samples in one of three forms: frozen whole blood, isolated PBMCs, or DNA extracted from either of those sample types. The chain uses TRBV30 and TRBJ1-2, with the D segment identity uncertain. Source material: peripheral blood. This TCR derives from a man aged 25-45 years with COVID-19, enrolled during active disease. The CDR3 here reads CAWRGAGGGYTF. Read as DNA, the sequence is TGTGCCTGGAGGGGAGCGGGAGGTGGCTACACCTTC. Full variable domain (CDR3 extended with the reference TRBV30 and TRBJ1-2 proteins): SQTIHQWPATLVQPVGSPLSLECTVEGTSNPNLYWYRQAAGRGLQLLFYSVGIGQISSEVPQNLSASRPQDRQFILSSKKLLLSDSGFYLCAWRGAGGGYTFGSGTRLTVV.